This TCR beta chain was captured in a study of early T cells in non-severe SARS-CoV-2 infection. TCRdb processed the 5' RACE reads anew with MiXCR; each CDR3 protein has one entry. The top ten hold 1.5% to 2% of the sample, which has some 57,000 distinct CDR3 sequences, more than 10% seen once. This clonotype was seen at least ten times. With V trimmed by 4 bases and J by 3 bases, 13 bases remained unmatched. CDR1 and CDR2 (germline): SGHTA, FQGNSA. The CDR3 is made up of 17 amino acids. V gene TRBV7-2 combines with J gene TRBJ2-7; 9 positions agree with TRBD2. Sample: whole blood. The sequence derives from an adult who was a healthcare worker with PCR-confirmed SARS-CoV-2 infection or an uninfected control (not recorded which). CDR3 sequence: CASSSPSLRLAVYEQYF. The CDR3 region has the DNA TGTGCCAGCAGCTCTCCATCGCTGAGACTAGCGGTCTACGAGCAGTACTTC.